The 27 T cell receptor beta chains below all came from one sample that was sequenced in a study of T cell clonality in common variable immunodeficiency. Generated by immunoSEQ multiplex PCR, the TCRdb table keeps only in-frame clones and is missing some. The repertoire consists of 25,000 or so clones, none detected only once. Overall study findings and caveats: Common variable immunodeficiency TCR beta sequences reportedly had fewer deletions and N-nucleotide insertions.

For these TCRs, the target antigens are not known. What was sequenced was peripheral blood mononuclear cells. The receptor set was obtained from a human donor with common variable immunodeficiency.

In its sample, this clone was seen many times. CDR3 DNA, as far as it was read: TGTGCCAGCAGTTCCCGGGGGAAAGAGACC. This codes for CASSSRGKET. Given in full, the CDR3 is CASSSRGKETQYF. This chain uses TRBV12-3 or TRBV12-4 with TRBJ2-5; D perhaps matches TRBD2 (6 bases). Read sequence stops 3 residues before the CDR3 end, and the germline J gene provides the missing end. This CDR3 has 13 amino acids. Trimming removed 4 bases at V and 3 bases at J, with 9 bases between.

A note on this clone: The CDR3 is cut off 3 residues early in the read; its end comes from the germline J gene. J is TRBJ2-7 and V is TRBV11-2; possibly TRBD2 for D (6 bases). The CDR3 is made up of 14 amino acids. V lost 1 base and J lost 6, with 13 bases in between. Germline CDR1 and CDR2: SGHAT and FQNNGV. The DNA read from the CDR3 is TGTGCCAGCAGCTTAGTAGTGGGGCGGGGCGAG. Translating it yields CASSLVVGRGE. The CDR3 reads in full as CASSLVVGRGEQYF.

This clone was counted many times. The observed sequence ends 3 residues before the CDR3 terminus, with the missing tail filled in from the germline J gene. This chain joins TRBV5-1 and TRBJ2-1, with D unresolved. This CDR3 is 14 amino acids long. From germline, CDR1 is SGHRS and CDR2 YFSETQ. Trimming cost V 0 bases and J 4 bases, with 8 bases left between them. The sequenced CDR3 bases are TGCGCCAGCAGCTTGGGACATCCATACAATGAG. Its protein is CASSLGHPYNE. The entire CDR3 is CASSLGHPYNEQFF.

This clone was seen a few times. The sequenced CDR3 bases are TGCGCCAGCAGCTTGAAGGGGGCCCGGCAAGAGACC. Protein: CASSLKGARQET. The full CDR3 protein reads CASSLKGARQETQYF. The chain uses TRBV5-1 and TRBJ2-5, with 7 positions matching TRBD1. The sequenced fragment ends 3 residues before the CDR3 boundary, so the rest is inferred from the germline J gene. The CDR3 loop spans 15 amino acids. The J segment lost 2 bases and the V segment lost 1 base, leaving 5 bases of the junction unmatched. Looked up from germline, CDR1 is SGHRS and CDR2 is YFSETQ.

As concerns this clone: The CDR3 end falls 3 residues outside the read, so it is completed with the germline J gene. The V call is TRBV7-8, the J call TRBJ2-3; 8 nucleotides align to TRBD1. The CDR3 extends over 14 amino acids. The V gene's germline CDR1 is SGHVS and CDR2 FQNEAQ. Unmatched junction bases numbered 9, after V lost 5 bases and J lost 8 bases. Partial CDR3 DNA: TGTGCCAGCAGCCTAGGACAGGGTGTTGGTACG. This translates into CASSLGQGVGT. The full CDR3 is CASSLGQGVGTQYF.

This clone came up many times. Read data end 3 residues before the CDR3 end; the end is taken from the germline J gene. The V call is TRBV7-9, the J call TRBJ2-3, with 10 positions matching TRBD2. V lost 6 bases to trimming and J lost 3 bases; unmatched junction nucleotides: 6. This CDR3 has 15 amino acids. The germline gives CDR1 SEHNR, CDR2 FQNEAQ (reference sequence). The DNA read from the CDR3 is TGTGCCAGCAGACTTACACTAGCGGGGACAGATACG. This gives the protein CASRLTLAGTDT. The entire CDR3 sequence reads CASRLTLAGTDTQYF.

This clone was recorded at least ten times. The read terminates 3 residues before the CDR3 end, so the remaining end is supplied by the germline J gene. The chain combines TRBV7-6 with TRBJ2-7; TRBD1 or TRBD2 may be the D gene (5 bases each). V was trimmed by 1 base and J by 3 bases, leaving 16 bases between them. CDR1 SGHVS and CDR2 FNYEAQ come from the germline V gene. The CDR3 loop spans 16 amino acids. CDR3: CASSLGTRGALYEQYF. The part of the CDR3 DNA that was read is TGTGCCAGCAGCTTAGGAACCCGAGGGGCCCTCTACGAG.

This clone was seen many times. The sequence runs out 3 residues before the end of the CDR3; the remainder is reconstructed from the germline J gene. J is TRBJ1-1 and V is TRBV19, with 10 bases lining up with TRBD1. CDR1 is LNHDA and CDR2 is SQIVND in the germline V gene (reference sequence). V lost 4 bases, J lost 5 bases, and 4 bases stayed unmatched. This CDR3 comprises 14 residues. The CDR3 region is CASSRQGASTEAFF. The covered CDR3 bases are TGTGCCAGTAGTAGACAGGGGGCGAGTACTGAA.

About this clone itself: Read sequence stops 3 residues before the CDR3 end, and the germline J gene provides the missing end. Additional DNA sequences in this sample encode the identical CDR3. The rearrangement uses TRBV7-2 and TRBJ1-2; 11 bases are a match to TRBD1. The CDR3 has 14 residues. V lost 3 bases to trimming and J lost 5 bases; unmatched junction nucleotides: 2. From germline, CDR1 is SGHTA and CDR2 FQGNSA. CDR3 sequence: CASSLGQGGYGYTF. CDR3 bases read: TGTGCCAGCAGCTTGGGACAGGGGGGGTATGGC.

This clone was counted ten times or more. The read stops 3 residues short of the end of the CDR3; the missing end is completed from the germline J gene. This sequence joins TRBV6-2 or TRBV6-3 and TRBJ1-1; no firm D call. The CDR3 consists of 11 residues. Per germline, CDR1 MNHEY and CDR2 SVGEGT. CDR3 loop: CASRNLAEAFF. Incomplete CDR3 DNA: TGTGCCAGCAGGAATCTCGCGGAA.

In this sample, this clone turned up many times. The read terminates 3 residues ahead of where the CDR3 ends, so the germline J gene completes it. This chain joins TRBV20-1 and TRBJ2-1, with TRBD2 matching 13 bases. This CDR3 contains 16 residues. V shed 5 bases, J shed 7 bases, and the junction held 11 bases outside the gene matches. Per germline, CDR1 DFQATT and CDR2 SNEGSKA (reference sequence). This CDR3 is CSAPGLAGARGNEQFF. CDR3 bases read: TGCAGTGCTCCAGGACTAGCGGGGGCGAGGGGGAATGAG.

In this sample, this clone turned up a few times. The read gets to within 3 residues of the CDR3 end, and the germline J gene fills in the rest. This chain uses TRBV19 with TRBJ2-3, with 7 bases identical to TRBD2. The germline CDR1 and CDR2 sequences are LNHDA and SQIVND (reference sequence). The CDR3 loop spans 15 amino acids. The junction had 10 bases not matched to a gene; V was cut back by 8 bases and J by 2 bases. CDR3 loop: CASQTGGRPTDTQYF. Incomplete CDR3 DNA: TGTGCCAGTCAGACGGGGGGACGACCCACAGATACG.

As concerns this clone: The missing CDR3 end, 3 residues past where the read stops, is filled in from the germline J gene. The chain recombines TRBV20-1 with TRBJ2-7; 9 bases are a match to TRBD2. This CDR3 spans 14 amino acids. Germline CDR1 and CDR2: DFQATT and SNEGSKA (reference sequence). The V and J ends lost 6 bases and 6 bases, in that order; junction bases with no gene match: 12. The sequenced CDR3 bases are TGCAGTGCCCAACCGGGCGGGAGGGCCGCCGAG. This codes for CSAQPGGRAAE. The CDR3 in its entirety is CSAQPGGRAAEQYF.

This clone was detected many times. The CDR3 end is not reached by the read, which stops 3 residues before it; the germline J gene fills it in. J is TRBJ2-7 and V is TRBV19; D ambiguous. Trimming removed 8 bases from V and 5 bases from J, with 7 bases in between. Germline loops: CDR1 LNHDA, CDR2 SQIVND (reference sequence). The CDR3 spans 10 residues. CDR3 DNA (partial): TGTGCCAGTCCCCGGGACGAG. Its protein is CASPRDE. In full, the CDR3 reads CASPRDEQYF. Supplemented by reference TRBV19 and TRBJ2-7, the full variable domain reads DGGITQSPKYLFRKEGQNVTLSCEQNLNHDAMYWYRQDPGQGLRLIYYSQIVNDFQKGDIAEGYSVSREKKESFPLTVTSAQKNPTAFYLCASPRDEQYFGPGTRLTVT.

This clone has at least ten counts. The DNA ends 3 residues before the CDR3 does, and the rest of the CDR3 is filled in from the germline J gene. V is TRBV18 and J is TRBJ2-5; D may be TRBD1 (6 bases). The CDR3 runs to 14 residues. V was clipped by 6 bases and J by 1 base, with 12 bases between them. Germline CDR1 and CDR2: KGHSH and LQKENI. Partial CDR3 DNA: TGTGCCAGCTCTCTACAGGGCTCCCAAGAGACC. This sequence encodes CASSLQGSQET. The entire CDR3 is CASSLQGSQETQYF.

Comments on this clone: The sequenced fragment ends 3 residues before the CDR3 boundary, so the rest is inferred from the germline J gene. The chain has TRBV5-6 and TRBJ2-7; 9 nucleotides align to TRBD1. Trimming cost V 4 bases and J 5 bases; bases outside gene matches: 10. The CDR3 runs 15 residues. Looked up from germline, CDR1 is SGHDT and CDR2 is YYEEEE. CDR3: CASSAGTGKYHEQYF. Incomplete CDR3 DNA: TGTGCCAGCAGCGCCGGGACAGGGAAGTATCACGAG.

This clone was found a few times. The sequenced CDR3 bases are TGCGCCAGCAGCTCCAAAGTGCAGGGGCCCTATGGC. Protein sequence: CASSSKVQGPYG. The entire CDR3 reads CASSSKVQGPYGYTF. The genes are TRBV5-1 and TRBJ1-2; tentative D call: TRBD1 (6 bases). The sequence runs out 3 residues before the end of the CDR3; the remainder is reconstructed from the germline J gene. CDR1 is SGHRS and CDR2 is YFSETQ in the germline V gene. This CDR3 has 15 residues. Trimming cost V 3 bases and J 4 bases, with 16 bases left between them.

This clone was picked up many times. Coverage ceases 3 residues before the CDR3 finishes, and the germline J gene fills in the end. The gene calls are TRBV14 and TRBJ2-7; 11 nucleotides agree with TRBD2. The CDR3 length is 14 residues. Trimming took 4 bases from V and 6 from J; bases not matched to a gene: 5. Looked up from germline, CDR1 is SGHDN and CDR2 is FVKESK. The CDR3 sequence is CASSLGLAVPEQYF. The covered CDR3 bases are TGTGCCAGCAGCCTGGGACTAGCGGTACCCGAG.

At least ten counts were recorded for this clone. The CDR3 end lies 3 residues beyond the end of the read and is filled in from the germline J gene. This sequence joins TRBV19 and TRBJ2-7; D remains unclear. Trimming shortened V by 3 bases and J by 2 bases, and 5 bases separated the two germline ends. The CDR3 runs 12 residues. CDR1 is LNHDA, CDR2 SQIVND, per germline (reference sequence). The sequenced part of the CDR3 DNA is TGTGCCAGTAGTATGCGGACCTACGAG. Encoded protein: CASSMRTYE. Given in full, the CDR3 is CASSMRTYEQYF.

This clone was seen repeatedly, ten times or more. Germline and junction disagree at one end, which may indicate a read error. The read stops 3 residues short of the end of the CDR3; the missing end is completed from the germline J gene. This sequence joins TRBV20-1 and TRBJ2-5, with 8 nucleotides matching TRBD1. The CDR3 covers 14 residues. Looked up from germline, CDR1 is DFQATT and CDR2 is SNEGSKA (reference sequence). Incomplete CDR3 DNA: TGCAGTGCCAGAGAGGACAGGGTACGAGAGACC. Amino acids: CSAREDRVRET. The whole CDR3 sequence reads CSAREDRVRETQYF.

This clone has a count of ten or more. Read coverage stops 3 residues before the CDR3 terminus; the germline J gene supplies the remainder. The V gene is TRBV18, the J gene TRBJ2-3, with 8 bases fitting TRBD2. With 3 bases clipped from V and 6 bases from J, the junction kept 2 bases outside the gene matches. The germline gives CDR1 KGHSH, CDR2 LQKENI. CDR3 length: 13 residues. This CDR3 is CASSPGLEDTQYF. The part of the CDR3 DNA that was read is TGTGCCAGCTCACCGGGACTAGAGGATACG.

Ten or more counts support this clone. The sequenced CDR3 bases are TGTGCCAGCAGCTTAGGACAGGGCGCTGGTCAGCCC. Residues: CASSLGQGAGQP. The complete CDR3 protein is CASSLGQGAGQPQHF. This chain connects TRBV7-9 to TRBJ1-5; 7 bases agree with TRBD1. The sequence runs out 3 residues before the end of the CDR3; the remainder is reconstructed from the germline J gene. The CDR3 is made up of 15 amino acids. V lost 1 base to trimming and J lost 6 bases; unmatched junction nucleotides: 6. CDR1 is SEHNR, CDR2 FQNEAQ, per germline (reference sequence).

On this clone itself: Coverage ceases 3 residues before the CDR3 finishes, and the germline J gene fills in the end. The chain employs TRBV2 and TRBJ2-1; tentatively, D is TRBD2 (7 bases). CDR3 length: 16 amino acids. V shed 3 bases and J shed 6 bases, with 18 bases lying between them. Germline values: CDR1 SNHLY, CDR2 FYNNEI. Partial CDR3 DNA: TGTGCCAGCAGTGAGTTCGGGGGGCGCACGATCAATGAG. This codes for CASSEFGGRTINE. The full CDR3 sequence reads CASSEFGGRTINEQFF.

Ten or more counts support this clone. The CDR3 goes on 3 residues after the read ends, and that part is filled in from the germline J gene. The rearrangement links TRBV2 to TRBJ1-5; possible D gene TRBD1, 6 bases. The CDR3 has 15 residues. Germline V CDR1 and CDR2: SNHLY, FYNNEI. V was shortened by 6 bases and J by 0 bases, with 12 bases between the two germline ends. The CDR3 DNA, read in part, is TGTGCCAGCAGACATCAGGGGATTAGCAATCAGCCC. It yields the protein CASRHQGISNQP. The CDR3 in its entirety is CASRHQGISNQPQHF.

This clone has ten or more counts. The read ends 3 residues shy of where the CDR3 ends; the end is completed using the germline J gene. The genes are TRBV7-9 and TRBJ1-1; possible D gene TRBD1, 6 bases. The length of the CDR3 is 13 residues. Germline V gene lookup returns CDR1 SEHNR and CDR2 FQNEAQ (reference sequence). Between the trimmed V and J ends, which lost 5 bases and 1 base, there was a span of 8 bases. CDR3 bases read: TGTGCCAGCAGCATGACAGGGAACACTGAA. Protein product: CASSMTGNTE. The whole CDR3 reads CASSMTGNTEAFF.

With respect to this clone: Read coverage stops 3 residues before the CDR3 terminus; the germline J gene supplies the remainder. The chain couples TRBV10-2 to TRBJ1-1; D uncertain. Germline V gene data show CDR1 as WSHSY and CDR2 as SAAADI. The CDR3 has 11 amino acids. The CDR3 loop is CASTAGREAFF. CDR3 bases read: TGCGCCAGCACCGCGGGGAGGGAA.

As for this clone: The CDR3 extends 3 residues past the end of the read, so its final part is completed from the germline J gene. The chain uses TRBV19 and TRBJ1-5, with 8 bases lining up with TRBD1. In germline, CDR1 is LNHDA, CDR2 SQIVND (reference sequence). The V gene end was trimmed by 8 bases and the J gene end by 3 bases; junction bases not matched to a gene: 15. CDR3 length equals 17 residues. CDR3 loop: CASVPDGTGAFNQPQHF. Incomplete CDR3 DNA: TGTGCCAGTGTCCCCGACGGGACAGGAGCTTTCAATCAGCCC.